This T cell receptor beta chain was documented in a study of T cell repertoires in cytomegalovirus infection. Study-level background: Newly reported HLA-C-restricted and thoroughly characterized HLA-B-restricted CMV epitopes were employed. CMV infection together with matching HLA type was indicated by public TCR beta signatures.

The V gene lost 7 bases and the J gene lost 0 bases, with 9 bases spanning the gap. From germline, CDR1 is MGHRA and CDR2 YSYEKL. The CDR3 covers 13 residues. The sample holds a few counts of this clonotype. Its antigen is unidentified. Findings and limits, study-wide: CMV-specific TCR beta clonotypes restricted by HLA-C dominated the ex vivo response.

TCRdb ran MiXCR on the reads and lists one entry per CDR3 protein. The repertoire holds about 770,000 distinct CDR3 sequences, with around 29% as singletons. Source: cultured CD8+ T cells from PBMCs, taken from culture after CMV antigen stimulation. The clonotype originates from a human donor in good health (CMV status not recorded). Some clones in this sample may be carry-over from other donors' samples. J is TRBJ1-2 and V is TRBV4-1; TRBD1 might be the D (5 bases). CDR3 loop: CASKQDSNYGYTF. Here the CDR3 DNA reads TGCGCCAGCAAACAGGACTCTAACTATGGCTACACCTTC.